The clone carrying this TCR beta chain appeared once. This sample was included in a study of blood T cell repertoires in COVID-19. The CDR3 length is 15 residues. V was pared by 5 bases and J by 3 bases, with 8 bases of the junction left unmatched. Per the germline V gene, CDR1 is SGHTA and CDR2 is FQGNSA. TCRdb's copy holds only in-frame clones and misses some; the assay was immunoSEQ multiplex PCR. The data contain under 250,000 clones, about 90% of them seen just once; the ten biggest clones take up roughly 2.5%. The genes are TRBV7-2 and TRBJ2-3; 7 nucleotides line up with TRBD1. Source material: peripheral blood. The clonotype originates from a woman aged 60-70 years with acute or convalescent COVID-19. The CDR3 sequence is CASSLRDSNTDTQYF. The CDR3 nucleotides are TGTGCCAGCAGCCTACGGGACAGCAATACAGATACGCAGTATTTT.